These T cell receptor beta chains were read from a single sample in a study of CD8 T cells in Susac syndrome. Via MiXCR, TCRdb re-called the immunoSEQ multiplex PCR reads, giving one row per CDR3 protein. Among hundreds of thousands of distinct CDR3 sequences listed, 85% were seen once. The source material was CD8+ T cells from PBMCs. These receptors were collected from a human donor with multiple sclerosis. The CDR3 runs from the conserved cysteine through the conserved F or W. Size is omitted from some rows. Given values are once, few, many or a class for expanded clones.

.	TRBV27	TRBJ2-5	CASSPGWGVQETQYF
.	TRBV12-3/TRBV12-4	TRBJ2-7	CASAPTRTRVPYEQYF
.	TRBV9	TRBJ1-4	CASSLSGTANEKLFF
few	TRBV6-5	TRBJ2-7	CASSYSITSYEQYF
.	TRBV7-9	TRBJ2-1	CASSGLTGESYNEQFF
.	TRBV14	TRBJ2-3	CASSQEGGLFTDTQYF
.	TRBV5-1	TRBJ2-7	CASSLEGHSSYEQYF
.	TRBV30	TRBJ2-3	CAQGRTLTDTQYF
.	TRBV15	TRBJ1-2	CATSRPTTVGQGRGYTF
.	TRBV14	TRBJ2-2	CATPGTSGRRLDAGELFF
.	TRBV5-8	TRBJ2-2	CAVPAGGRTLGEPFF
once	TRBV27	TRBJ2-3	CASSLYRGTDTQYF
.	TRBV4-1	TRBJ1-5	CASSQDDRANQPQHF
.	TRBV30	TRBJ2-7	CAWSVSIGDSYEQYF
.	TRBV12-3/TRBV12-4	TRBJ1-5	CASSQSSGRSNQPQHF
.	TRBV30	TRBJ2-7	CAWEGGRAYEQYF
.	TRBV9	TRBJ1-6	CASSVGSGSPLHF
.	TRBV27	TRBJ2-2	CASSAILAGDTGELFF
once	TRBV6-1	TRBJ2-1	CASSLTGEGYNEQFF
once	TRBV6-1	TRBJ2-2	CASSLTGMGNTGELFF
once	TRBV27	TRBJ2-1	CASSFQIPGLALMYDEQFF
few	TRBV7-3	TRBJ2-3	CASSLGGAGTDTQYF
.	TRBV27	TRBJ2-1	CASREIEGLHEQFF
.	TRBV7-9	TRBJ2-2	CASSPSSTGKAGELFF
.	TRBV6-2/TRBV6-3	TRBJ1-6	CASSPDLSEEGNSPLHF
.	TRBV20-1	TRBJ2-1	CSASHSGGLPGEQFF
.	TRBV20-1	TRBJ1-3	CSAGHDGNTIYF
.	TRBV4-1	TRBJ2-3	CASSHLADGGTDTQYF
.	TRBV29-1	TRBJ1-1	CSVVQNTEAFF
.	TRBV5-4	TRBJ1-4	CASSLATGGTGKLFF
.	TRBV20-1	TRBJ2-7	CSARGPERRKIYEQYF
.	TRBV10-1	TRBJ1-4	CASSGKGTALACRVSKPDEKLFF
.	TRBV3-1	TRBJ2-1	CASSQGTSSYNEQFF